This T cell receptor (beta chain) is from a study of CD8 T cells in Susac syndrome. Note on this clonotype: Its cognate antigen is unknown.

General study points: Susac-specific public clones numbered more than 15 in total CD8+ repertoires (and a few in CD8+ TEMRA repertoires).

The CDR3 sequence is 13 residues long. Between the trimmed V and J ends, which lost 3 bases and 4 bases, there was a span of 9 bases. Random-hexamer reverse transcription was applied to about 0.5 to 1 ug RNA. Each CDR3 protein is one row after TCRdb ran MiXCR on the immunoSEQ multiplex PCR reads. The sample yields 100,000 to 150,000 distinct CDR3 sequences, about 94% seen once. The gene calls are TRBV12-3 or TRBV12-4 and TRBJ1-1; D ambiguous. Sample: CD8+ T cells from PBMCs. The clonotype was recovered from a human donor with Susac syndrome. Here the CDR3 reads CASSFGHGTEAFF. The CDR3 DNA sequence: TGTGCCAGCAGTTTTGGTCATGGCACTGAAGCTTTCTTT.